This TCR beta chain came from a study of blood T cell repertoires in COVID-19. About the study: T cells, B-cell-depleted T cells, or PBMCs supplied cDNA or gDNA.

V lost 4 bases to trimming and J lost 1 base; unmatched junction nucleotides: 2. This CDR3 has 14 amino acids. Germline CDR1 and CDR2: SGHRS and YFSETQ. On this clone: Additional DNA sequences in this sample encode the identical CDR3.

Which cohort a participant joined came from the clinical history participants gave. In Cohort 3, a recovered donor had either two negative PCRs, clearance, or symptom resolution. Libraries were prepared by immunoSEQ multiplex PCR; TCRdb keeps only in-frame clonotypes and omits some of them. The sample lists about 200,000 clones, roughly 80% occurring once. Material: PBMCs or T cells enriched from blood (not recorded which). The chain has TRBV5-1 and TRBJ1-1; 9 bases line up with TRBD1. The receptor was derived from a man aged 35 to 55 who had recovered from COVID-19. This CDR3 reads CASSGGQGNTEAFF. Here the CDR3 DNA reads TGCGCCAGCAGCGGGGGACAGGGGAACACTGAAGCTTTCTTT.